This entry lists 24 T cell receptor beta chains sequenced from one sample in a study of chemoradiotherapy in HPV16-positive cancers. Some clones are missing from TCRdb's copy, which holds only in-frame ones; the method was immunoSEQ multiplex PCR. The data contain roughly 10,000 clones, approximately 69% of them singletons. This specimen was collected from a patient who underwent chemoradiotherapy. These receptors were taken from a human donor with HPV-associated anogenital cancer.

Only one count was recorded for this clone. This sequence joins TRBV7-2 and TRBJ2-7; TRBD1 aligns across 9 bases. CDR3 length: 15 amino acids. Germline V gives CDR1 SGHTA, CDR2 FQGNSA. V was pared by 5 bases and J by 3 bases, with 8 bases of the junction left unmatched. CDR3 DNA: TGTGCCAGCAGCCAGACCGGGACAGGGATCTACGAGCAGTACTTC. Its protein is CASSQTGTGIYEQYF.

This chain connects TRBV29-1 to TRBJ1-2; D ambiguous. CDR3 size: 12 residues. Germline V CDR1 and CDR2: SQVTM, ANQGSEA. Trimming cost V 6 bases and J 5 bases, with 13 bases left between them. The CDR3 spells CSVSDGAYGYTF. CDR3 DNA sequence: TGCAGCGTGTCCGACGGAGCTTATGGCTACACCTTC.

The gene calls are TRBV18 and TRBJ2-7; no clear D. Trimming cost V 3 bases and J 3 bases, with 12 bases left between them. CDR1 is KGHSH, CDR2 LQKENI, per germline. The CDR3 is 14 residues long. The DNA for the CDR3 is TGTGCCAGCTCACCCGACCCTAGTGACTACGAGCAGTACTTC. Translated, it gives CASSPDPSDYEQYF.

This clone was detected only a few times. The CDR3 is CASSYRVPSYNEQFF. The DNA for the CDR3 is TGTGCCAGCAGCTACAGGGTACCCTCCTACAATGAGCAGTTCTTC. The chain has TRBV7-9 and TRBJ2-1; TRBD1 might be the D (6 bases). CDR3 length: 15 amino acids. Trimming shortened V by 4 bases and J by 0 bases, and 10 bases separated the two germline ends. Germline V gene lookup returns CDR1 SEHNR and CDR2 FQNEAQ (reference sequence).

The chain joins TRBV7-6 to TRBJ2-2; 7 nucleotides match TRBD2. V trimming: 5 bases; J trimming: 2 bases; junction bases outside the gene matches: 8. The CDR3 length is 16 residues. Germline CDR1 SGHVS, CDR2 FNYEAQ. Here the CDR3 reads CASSKTGTTNTGELFF. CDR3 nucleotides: TGTGCCAGCAGCAAGACCGGGACTACCAACACCGGGGAGCTGTTTTTT.

This chain's CDR3 is CASTLAQETQYF. CDR3 nucleotide sequence: TGTGCCAGCACACTAGCGCAAGAGACCCAGTACTTC. The chain employs TRBV21-1 and TRBJ2-5; the table calls TRBD2, which could not be checked here. TRBV21-1 counts as a pseudogene. This CDR3 contains 12 residues.

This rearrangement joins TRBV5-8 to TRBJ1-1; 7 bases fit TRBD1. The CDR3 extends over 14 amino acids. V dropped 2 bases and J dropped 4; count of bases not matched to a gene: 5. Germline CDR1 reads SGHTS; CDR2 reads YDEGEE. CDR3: CASSFRDSTTEAFF. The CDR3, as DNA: TGTGCCAGCAGCTTTCGGGACAGCACCACTGAAGCTTTCTTT.

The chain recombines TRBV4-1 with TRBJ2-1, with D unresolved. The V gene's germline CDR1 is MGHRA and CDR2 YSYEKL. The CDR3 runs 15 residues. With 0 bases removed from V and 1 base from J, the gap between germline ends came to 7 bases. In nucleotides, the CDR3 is TGCGCCAGCAGCCAAGAAGGGTGGTCCTACAATGAGCAGTTCTTC. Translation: CASSQEGWSYNEQFF.

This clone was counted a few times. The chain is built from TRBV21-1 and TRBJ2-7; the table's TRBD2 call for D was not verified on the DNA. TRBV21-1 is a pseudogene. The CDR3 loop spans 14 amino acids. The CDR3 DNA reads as TGTGCCGGCACCCTAGGGGGGGGCTCCTACGAGCAGTACGTC. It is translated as CAGTLGGGSYEQYV.

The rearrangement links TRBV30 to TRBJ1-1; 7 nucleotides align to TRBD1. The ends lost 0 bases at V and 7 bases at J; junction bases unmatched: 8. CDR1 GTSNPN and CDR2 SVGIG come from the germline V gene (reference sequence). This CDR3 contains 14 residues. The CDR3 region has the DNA TGTGCCTGGAGTGTCAGGCTTCGGGACAGTGAAGCTTTCTTT. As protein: CAWSVRLRDSEAFF.

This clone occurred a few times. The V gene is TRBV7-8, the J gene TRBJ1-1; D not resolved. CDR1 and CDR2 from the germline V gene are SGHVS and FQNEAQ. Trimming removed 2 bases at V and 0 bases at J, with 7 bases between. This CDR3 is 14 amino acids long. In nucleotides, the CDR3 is TGTGCCAGCAGCTTACGCCGCCTGAACACTGAAGCTTTCTTT. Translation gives CASSLRRLNTEAFF.

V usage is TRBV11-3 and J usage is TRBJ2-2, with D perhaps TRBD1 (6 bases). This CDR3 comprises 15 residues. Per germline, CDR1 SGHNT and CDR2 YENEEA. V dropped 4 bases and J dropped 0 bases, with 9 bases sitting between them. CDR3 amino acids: CASSSRGTNTGELFF. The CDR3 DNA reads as TGTGCCAGCAGCTCCAGGGGTACGAACACCGGGGAGCTGTTTTTT.

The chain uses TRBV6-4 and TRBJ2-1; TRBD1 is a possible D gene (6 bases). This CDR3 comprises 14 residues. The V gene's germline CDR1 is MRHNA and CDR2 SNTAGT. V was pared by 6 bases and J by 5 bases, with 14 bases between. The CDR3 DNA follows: TGTGCCAGCAGACCCCGGGACACTGACAATGAGCAGTTCTTC. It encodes CASRPRDTDNEQFF.

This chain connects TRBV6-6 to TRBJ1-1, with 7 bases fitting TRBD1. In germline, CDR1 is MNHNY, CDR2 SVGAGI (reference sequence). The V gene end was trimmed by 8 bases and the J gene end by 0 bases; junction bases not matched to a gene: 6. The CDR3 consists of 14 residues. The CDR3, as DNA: TGTGCCAGCGACTCACAGGGGATGAACACTGAAGCTTTCTTT. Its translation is CASDSQGMNTEAFF.

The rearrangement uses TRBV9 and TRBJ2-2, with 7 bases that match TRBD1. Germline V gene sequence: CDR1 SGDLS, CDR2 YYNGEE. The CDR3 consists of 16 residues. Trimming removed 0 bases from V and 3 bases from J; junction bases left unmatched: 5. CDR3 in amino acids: CASSVVRGPDTGELFF. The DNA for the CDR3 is TGTGCCAGCAGCGTAGTAAGGGGGCCCGACACCGGGGAGCTGTTTTTT.

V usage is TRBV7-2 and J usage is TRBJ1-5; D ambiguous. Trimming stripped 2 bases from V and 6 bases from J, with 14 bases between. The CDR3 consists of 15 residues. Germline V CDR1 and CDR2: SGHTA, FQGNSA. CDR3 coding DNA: TGTGCCAGCAGCTTATGGGAGGGCATGGGTCAGCCCCAGCATTTT. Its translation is CASSLWEGMGQPQHF.

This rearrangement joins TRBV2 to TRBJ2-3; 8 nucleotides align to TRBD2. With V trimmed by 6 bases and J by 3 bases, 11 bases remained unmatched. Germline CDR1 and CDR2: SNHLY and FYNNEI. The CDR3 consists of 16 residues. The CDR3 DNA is TGTGCCAGCAGAGAGGGACTAGGAGCGGGGACAGATACGCAGTATTTT. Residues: CASREGLGAGTDTQYF.

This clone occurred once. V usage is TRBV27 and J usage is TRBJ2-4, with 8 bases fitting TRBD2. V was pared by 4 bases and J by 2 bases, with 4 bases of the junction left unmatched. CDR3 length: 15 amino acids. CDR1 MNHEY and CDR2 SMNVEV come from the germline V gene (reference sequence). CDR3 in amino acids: CASSSKREPKNIQYF. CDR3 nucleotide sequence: TGTGCCAGCAGTTCCAAGCGGGAGCCCAAAAACATTCAGTACTTC.

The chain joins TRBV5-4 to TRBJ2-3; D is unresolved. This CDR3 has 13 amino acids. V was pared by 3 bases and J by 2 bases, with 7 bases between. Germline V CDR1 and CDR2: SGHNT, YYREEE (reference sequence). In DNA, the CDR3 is TGTGCCAGCAGCTCCGAAAACACAGATACGCAGTATTTT. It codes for CASSSENTDTQYF.

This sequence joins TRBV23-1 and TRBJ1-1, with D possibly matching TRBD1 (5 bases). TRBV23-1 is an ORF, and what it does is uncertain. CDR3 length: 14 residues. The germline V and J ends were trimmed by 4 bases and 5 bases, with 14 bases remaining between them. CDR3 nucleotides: TGCGCCAGCAGTCCAGAGTCGGGGCAGACTGAAGCTTTCTTT. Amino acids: CASSPESGQTEAFF.

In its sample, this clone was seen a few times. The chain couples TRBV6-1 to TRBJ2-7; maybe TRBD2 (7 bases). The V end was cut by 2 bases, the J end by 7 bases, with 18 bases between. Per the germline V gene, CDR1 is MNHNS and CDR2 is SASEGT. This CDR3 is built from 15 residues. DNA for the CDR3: TGTGCCAGCAGTGAAAGTCTAGGGGGGGCCGGGGAGCAGTACGTC. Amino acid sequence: CASSESLGGAGEQYV.

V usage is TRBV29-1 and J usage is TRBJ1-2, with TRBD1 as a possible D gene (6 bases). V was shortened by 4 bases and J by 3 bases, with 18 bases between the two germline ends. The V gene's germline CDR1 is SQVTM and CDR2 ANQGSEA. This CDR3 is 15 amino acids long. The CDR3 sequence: CSVGGQGSTHYGYTF. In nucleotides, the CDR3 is TGCAGCGTTGGGGGCCAGGGGTCGACCCACTATGGCTACACCTTC.

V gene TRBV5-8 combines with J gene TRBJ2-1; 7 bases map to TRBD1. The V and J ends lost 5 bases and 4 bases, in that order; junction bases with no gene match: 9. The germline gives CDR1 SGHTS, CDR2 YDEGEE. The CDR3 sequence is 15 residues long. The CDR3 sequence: CASSSGTARYNEQFF. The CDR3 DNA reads TGTGCCAGCAGTTCCGGGACAGCCCGTTACAATGAGCAGTTCTTC.

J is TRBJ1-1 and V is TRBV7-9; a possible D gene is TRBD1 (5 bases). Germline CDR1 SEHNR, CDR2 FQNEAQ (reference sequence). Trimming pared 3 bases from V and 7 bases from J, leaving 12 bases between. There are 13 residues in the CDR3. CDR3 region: CASSLGGLGEAFF. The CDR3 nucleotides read TGTGCCAGCAGCTTGGGGGGATTGGGTGAAGCTTTCTTT.